This T cell receptor (beta chain) was identified during a study of beta chain features in type 1 diabetes. Remarks on this clone: Its antigen remains unknown. Other DNA sequences within the sample encode an identical CDR3.

Averaging roughly 110 mL, one heparinised blood draw was given by each donor. All of the sorted populations showed purity greater than 98%. Whole-study results and caveats: Diminished insertions and augmented deletions at VDJ junctions characterized type 1 diabetes patients. Among patients, naive, central memory and Treg TCRB repertoires appeared more similar than among healthy donors.

The germline V gene encodes CDR1 SQVTM and CDR2 ANQGSEA. This CDR3 spans 10 amino acids. Trimming left V 6 bases short and J 4 bases short, with 6 bases between. Sequencing targeted expressed TCRB transcripts, as all isolated RNA had been reverse transcribed. Profiled with immunoSEQ multiplex PCR; TCRdb holds only in-frame clones, not every one. The sample comprises a few hundred thousand clones, over 8.5% of which are singletons, and around 0.031% rests with the top ten. This chain uses TRBV29-1 with TRBJ1-2; no definite D call. Sequenced sample: naive CD4+ T cells from blood. The clonotype comes from a woman aged 18-29 years in good health. CDR3 in amino acids: CSVLFYGYTF. The DNA of the CDR3 is TGCAGCGTGTTATTCTATGGCTACACCTTC.